Described below is a single TCR beta chain sequence and its context. The antigen is unknown. The naive CD8 fraction comprised CD45RO-negative cells positively selected for CCR7 and excluded terminally differentiated effector memory CD45RA+ cells. This sample was taken from a study of shared clonotypes between healthy human individuals. CDR1 SGHAT and CDR2 FQNNGV come from the germline V gene. The CDR3 consists of 12 residues. Trimming stripped 1 base from V and 5 bases from J, with 6 bases between. In the authors' workflow: ImmunoSEQ only sent back junction sequences with no quality scores, so filtering was done differently. Sequencing used immunoSEQ multiplex PCR; TCRdb keeps in-frame clones, though not all of them. V and J calls and clone size are those listed in that table; D and trimming were worked out from the DNA. The profile covers approximately 2,200,000 clones, with about 92% appearing a single time and approximately 1.7% taken by the ten largest.

General study results and limits: Several donors showed sharing of 4.5% to 5% of naive CD4 clonotypes. In the sorted subsets, rarefaction showed sequencing was incomplete despite large depth.

The V gene is TRBV11-2, the J gene TRBJ2-7; no definite D call. Sequencing input: naive CD8+ T cells from PBMCs. This TCR was recovered from a man aged 18 to 29 in good health. Some clones in this sample may be carry-over from other donors' samples. DNA of the CDR3: TGTGCCAGCAGCTTAGGAGCGAACGAGCAGTACTTC. Translating it yields CASSLGANEQYF.